A selection of T cell receptor beta chains follows, all from one sample in a study of shared clonotypes between healthy human individuals. The table came from immunoSEQ multiplex PCR; TCRdb's copy has only in-frame clones and leaves some out. The data hold about 680,000 clones, with 92% observed a single time. Sequencing was done on a sample of naive CD8+ T cells sorted from blood. Every receptor here comes from a man aged 30 to 45 in good health. CDR3s include the opening cysteine and the closing phenylalanine or tryptophan. A D gene is named only where the DNA matches it firmly. Clone sizes are given selectively: once, few, many, or a class where the clone is expanded.

clone_size	v_call	j_call	d_call	cdr3_aa	cdr3_nt
NA	TRBV4-1	TRBJ1-5	NA	CASSQGLVNQPQHF	TGCGCCAGCAGCCAAGGGCTGGTCAATCAGCCCCAGCATTTT
NA	TRBV11-2	TRBJ2-1	TRBD2	CASSLEAGGSREQFF	TGTGCCAGCAGCTTAGAAGCGGGAGGGTCCCGTGAGCAGTTCTTC
NA	TRBV27	TRBJ1-1	NA	CASSKSISTEAFF	TGTGCCAGCAGTAAAAGCATCTCCACTGAAGCTTTCTTT
NA	TRBV7-9	TRBJ2-7	NA	CASSGGREGINEQYF	TGTGCCAGCAGCGGGGGTCGAGAGGGAATCAACGAGCAGTACTTC
NA	TRBV21-1	TRBJ1-3	NA	CASSKNTIYF	TGTGCCAGCAGCAAAAACACCATATATTTT
once	TRBV5-6	TRBJ2-1	NA	CASSLSTVEQFF	TGTGCCAGCAGCTTGTCGACAGTCGAGCAGTTCTTC
NA	TRBV5-1	TRBJ2-1	TRBD2	CASRSGLAGVGYNEQFF	TGCGCCAGCAGGTCGGGATTAGCGGGAGTGGGGTACAATGAGCAGTTCTTC
NA	TRBV10-3	TRBJ2-3	TRBD2	CAISGLAASTDTQYF	TGTGCCATCAGTGGCCTAGCGGCAAGCACAGATACGCAGTATTTT
NA	TRBV28	TRBJ2-7	NA	CASSYGQPYEQYF	TGTGCCAGCAGTTACGGACAACCCTACGAGCAGTACTTC
NA	TRBV14	TRBJ1-1	TRBD1	CASSQRTRDREAFF	TGTGCCAGCAGCCAACGTACGCGGGACAGAGAAGCTTTCTTT
once	TRBV14	TRBJ2-7	TRBD2	CASSPRLAGVDYEQYF	TGTGCCAGCAGCCCTAGACTAGCGGGAGTGGACTACGAGCAGTACTTC
once	TRBV9	TRBJ2-3	NA	CASSALIWRDRTDTQYF	TGTGCCAGCAGCGCCCTCATATGGAGGGATCGCACAGATACGCAGTATTTT
NA	TRBV27	TRBJ2-3	TRBD2	CASSPRLAGAITDTQYF	TGTGCCAGCAGTCCAAGACTAGCGGGAGCGATAACAGATACGCAGTATTTT
NA	TRBV7-9	TRBJ2-5	NA	CASSLRSQGRGETQYF	TGTGCCAGCAGCTTACGGTCTCAGGGGCGAGGAGAGACCCAGTACTTC
NA	TRBV7-9	TRBJ2-1	NA	CASSLGWGDPGPYQFF	TGTGCCAGCAGCCTAGGGTGGGGTGACCCCGGACCGTATCAGTTCTTC
NA	TRBV5-5	TRBJ1-5	NA	CASSLAGNQPQHF	TGTGCCAGCAGCTTGGCCGGCAATCAGCCCCAGCATTTT
NA	TRBV9	TRBJ2-7	TRBD2	CASSPRGGPLEQYF	TGTGCCAGCAGCCCCCGGGGGGGACCTTTGGAGCAGTACTTC
NA	TRBV27	TRBJ2-2	NA	CASSLVSRVTGELFF	TGTGCCAGCAGTTTGGTTTCGCGGGTCACCGGGGAGCTGTTTTTT
NA	TRBV19	TRBJ2-1	TRBD1	CASSLRGGNNEQFF	TGTGCCAGTAGTCTTAGAGGGGGCAACAATGAGCAGTTCTTC
NA	TRBV7-9	TRBJ2-7	NA	CASSLGAAFLNEQYF	TGTGCCAGCAGCCTAGGGGCAGCCTTCCTTAACGAGCAGTACTTC
once	TRBV4-3	TRBJ2-1	TRBD2	CASSQVLGMASGRDNEQFF	TGCGCCAGCAGCCAAGTTCTGGGGATGGCTAGCGGGAGGGACAATGAGCAGTTCTTC
NA	TRBV5-1	TRBJ2-7	NA	CASSPPDPSYEQYF	TGCGCCAGCAGCCCCCCAGATCCCTCCTACGAGCAGTACTTC
NA	TRBV19	TRBJ2-1	TRBD2	CASSTGGGLAGLSSYNEQFF	TGTGCCAGTAGTACCGGCGGGGGACTAGCGGGCCTGAGCTCCTACAATGAGCAGTTCTTC
NA	TRBV27	TRBJ2-7	TRBD2	CASSFGVAGAYEQYF	TGTGCCAGCAGTTTTGGGGTAGCGGGAGCCTACGAGCAGTACTTC
NA	TRBV6-5	TRBJ2-7	NA	CASSYSPKALSYEQYF	TGTGCCAGCAGTTACTCTCCTAAAGCCCTCTCCTACGAGCAGTACTTC
once	TRBV27	TRBJ2-1	NA	CATHQEGDEQFF	TGTGCCACGCACCAGGAGGGGGATGAGCAGTTCTTC
NA	TRBV7-2	TRBJ2-7	TRBD2	CASSPSPGGTLVPEQYF	TGTGCCAGCAGCCCATCCCCCGGGGGGACCCTTGTTCCGGAGCAGTACTTC
NA	TRBV7-6	TRBJ2-7	NA	CASSESATSSYEQYF	TGTGCCAGCAGCGAGTCAGCGACTAGTTCCTACGAGCAGTACTTC
NA	TRBV10-3	TRBJ1-3	TRBD1	CAIRENTGAGNTIYF	TGTGCCATCAGGGAAAATACAGGGGCTGGAAACACCATATATTTT
NA	TRBV28	TRBJ2-1	NA	CASSYRGNEQFF	TGTGCCAGCAGTTACCGGGGCAATGAGCAGTTCTTC
NA	TRBV7-8	TRBJ2-7	NA	CASSLEGIYEQYF	TGTGCCAGCAGTTTAGAGGGGATCTACGAGCAGTACTTC
NA	TRBV28	TRBJ2-4	TRBD2	CASSFMLAGAGLAKNIQYF	TGTGCCAGCAGTTTCATGCTAGCGGGAGCGGGGTTAGCCAAAAACATTCAGTACTTC